This entry lists 23 T cell receptor beta chains sequenced from one sample in a study of blood T cell repertoires in COVID-19. Generated by immunoSEQ multiplex PCR, the TCRdb table keeps only in-frame clones and is missing some. The data hold 300,000 to 350,000 clones, with around nine tenths observed a single time. Sequenced material: peripheral blood. The receptors derive from a woman between 25 and 40 years old with COVID-19, enrolled during active disease.

This chain connects TRBV6-1 to TRBJ1-5; tentative D call: TRBD1 (5 bases). The CDR3 has 18 amino acids. CDR1 is MNHNS and CDR2 is SASEGT in the germline V gene. V gave up 1 base and J gave up 0 bases, with 16 bases separating them. The DNA of the CDR3 is TGTGCCAGCAGTGAAGTGAGGCTAAGGGGCCATAGCAATCAGCCCCAGCATTTT. Its translation: CASSEVRLRGHSNQPQHF.

The chain recombines TRBV28 with TRBJ2-3; the match to TRBD2 covers 14 bases. Germline V CDR1 and CDR2: MDHEN, SYDVKM. The CDR3 is 16 residues long. V was pared by 2 bases and J by 6 bases, with 4 bases of the junction left unmatched. The CDR3 loop reads CASSLGTSGRLDTQYF. The CDR3 DNA reads as TGTGCCAGCAGTTTAGGGACTAGCGGGAGACTGGATACGCAGTATTTT.

The chain combines TRBV10-3 with TRBJ2-2; 7 bases are a match to TRBD1. V dropped 6 bases and J dropped 6; count of bases not matched to a gene: 16. Germline lookup yields CDR1 ENHRY and CDR2 SYGVKD. This CDR3 contains 17 residues. CDR3 DNA: TGTGCCATCAGCGCCCTCCGAGGACAGGTCGGCGCCGGGGAGCTGTTTTTT. Amino acid sequence: CAISALRGQVGAGELFF.

V gene TRBV7-6 combines with J gene TRBJ2-6; D possibly corresponds to TRBD1 (6 bases). The CDR3 is 17 residues long. The V end was cut by 5 bases, the J end by 1 base, with 15 bases between. Germline-derived CDR1 and CDR2 are SGHVS and FNYEAQ. The CDR3 spells CASSPPQGSSGANVLTF. In nucleotides, the CDR3 is TGTGCCAGCAGCCCCCCACAGGGATCGTCTGGGGCCAACGTCCTGACTTTC.

Here the CDR3 DNA reads TGTGCCAGCAGTTTATCCGACAGGCCCGGCTACACCTTC. Encoded protein: CASSLSDRPGYTF. The rearrangement uses TRBV28 and TRBJ1-2, with D perhaps matching TRBD1 (6 bases). The CDR3 is made up of 13 amino acids. V was pared by 1 base and J by 8 bases, with 11 bases between. CDR1 and CDR2 (germline): MDHEN, SYDVKM.

This clone was recorded a few times. The chain joins TRBV24-1 to TRBJ2-7; 12 bases are shared with TRBD2. Trimming cost V 1 base and J 5 bases; bases outside gene matches: 5. The length of the CDR3 is 16 residues. In germline, CDR1 is KGHDR, CDR2 SFDVKD. This CDR3 is CATSDFSTSGSHEQYF. Here the CDR3 DNA reads TGTGCCACCAGTGATTTCTCGACTAGCGGGAGCCACGAGCAGTACTTC.

The chain couples TRBV7-3 to TRBJ2-1; D not resolved. V was cut by 3 bases and J by 3 bases, with 12 bases left in between. The CDR3 covers 15 residues. Germline V lookup: CDR1 SGHTA, CDR2 FQGTGA. The CDR3 DNA reads TGTGCCAGCAGCTTTCAAGCGCAAGTCTACAATGAGCAGTTCTTC. Its protein is CASSFQAQVYNEQFF.

This rearrangement joins TRBV2 to TRBJ2-2; a possible D gene is TRBD1 (5 bases). CDR1 is SNHLY and CDR2 is FYNNEI in the germline V gene. Trimming pared 4 bases from V and 3 bases from J, leaving 6 bases between. The CDR3 length is 13 residues. This CDR3 is CASSAQDTGELFF. DNA of the CDR3: TGTGCCAGCAGTGCACAGGACACCGGGGAGCTGTTTTTT.

This chain links TRBV6-2 or TRBV6-3 with TRBJ2-5; D unclear. Trimming shortened V by 5 bases and J by 7 bases, and 11 bases separated the two germline ends. Germline loops: CDR1 MNHEY, CDR2 SVGEGT. The CDR3 has 12 residues. CDR3 sequence (DNA): TGTGCCAGCAGTACCGACGGCGGGACCCAGTACTTC. This sequence encodes CASSTDGGTQYF.

The chain recombines TRBV4-1 with TRBJ2-2; 9 bases are shared with TRBD1. The CDR3 is 16 residues long. Looked up from germline, CDR1 is MGHRA and CDR2 is YSYEKL. The V and J ends lost 3 bases and 2 bases, in that order; junction bases with no gene match: 4. This chain's CDR3 is CASSQWGQGNTGELFF. In DNA form, the CDR3 reads TGCGCCAGCAGCCAGTGGGGACAGGGTAACACCGGGGAGCTGTTTTTT.

This clone was seen only a few times. V usage is TRBV29-1 and J usage is TRBJ2-3, with 8 bases that match TRBD2. There are 13 residues in the CDR3. From germline, CDR1 is SQVTM and CDR2 ANQGSEA. V shed 6 bases and J 4 bases; nucleotides not matched to a gene: 6. Written as DNA, the CDR3 is TGCAGCGTGGGGAGCGGGAGCGCAGATACGCAGTATTTT. Translated, it gives CSVGSGSADTQYF.

The gene calls are TRBV7-9 and TRBJ2-5; 11 bases fit TRBD2. Per the germline V gene, CDR1 is SEHNR and CDR2 is FQNEAQ (reference sequence). This CDR3 region has 15 residues. J was trimmed by 4 bases and V by 3 bases; bases with no gene match: 4. As DNA, the CDR3 is TGTGCCAGCAGCTTGGGACTAGCGGCGGGAGAGACCCAGTACTTC. Residues: CASSLGLAAGETQYF.

V usage is TRBV15 and J usage is TRBJ2-5, with 8 nucleotides matching TRBD1. The CDR3 consists of 16 residues. With V trimmed by 1 base and J by 2 bases, 6 bases remained unmatched. Germline CDR1 reads LNHNV; CDR2 reads YYDKDF (reference sequence). Written as DNA, the CDR3 is TGTGCCACCAGCAGAGCTGGGACAGGACTTCAAGAGACCCAGTACTTC. Amino acids: CATSRAGTGLQETQYF.

The chain joins TRBV2 to TRBJ1-4; the match to TRBD1 covers 7 bases. Germline trimming cut 7 bases from V and 5 bases from J; bases unmatched to any gene: 7. CDR3 length: 14 residues. In germline, CDR1 is SNHLY, CDR2 FYNNEI. The CDR3 is CASTTGQKNEKLFF. The CDR3 bases are TGTGCCAGCACCACGGGACAGAAAAATGAAAAACTGTTTTTT.

The chain couples TRBV5-1 to TRBJ2-7; 13 nucleotides align to TRBD2. The CDR3 consists of 16 residues. V dropped 2 bases and J dropped 4; count of bases not matched to a gene: 6. Germline loops: CDR1 SGHRS, CDR2 YFSETQ. CDR3 DNA sequence: TGCGCCAGCAGCTTTCCGGGACTAGCGGGAAATTACGAGCAGTACTTC. Protein sequence: CASSFPGLAGNYEQYF.

This clone was observed a few times. The J gene is TRBJ1-2, the V gene TRBV19; D is possibly TRBD1 (5 bases). Per germline, CDR1 LNHDA and CDR2 SQIVND (reference sequence). V lost 5 bases, J lost 4 bases, and 14 bases lay in between. This CDR3 is 14 amino acids long. CDR3 in amino acids: CASSSLQGGYGYTF. CDR3 sequence (DNA): TGTGCCAGTAGTTCCCTGCAGGGAGGCTATGGCTACACCTTC.

J is TRBJ1-2 and V is TRBV7-9; TRBD1 aligns across 9 bases. This CDR3 contains 15 residues. V lost 3 bases, J lost 4 bases, and 6 bases stayed unmatched. CDR1 and CDR2 from the germline V gene are SEHNR and FQNEAQ (reference sequence). The CDR3 loop is CASSFRTGESYGYTF. The CDR3 DNA follows: TGTGCCAGCAGCTTTCGGACAGGGGAAAGCTATGGCTACACCTTC.

V gene TRBV18 combines with J gene TRBJ2-1, with 7 bases that match TRBD1. The V and J ends lost 3 bases and 4 bases, in that order; junction bases with no gene match: 6. This CDR3 comprises 15 residues. From germline, CDR1 is KGHSH and CDR2 LQKENI. The CDR3 region has the DNA TGTGCCAGCTCACCGGGGACAGCCCTTTACAATGAGCAGTTCTTC. Amino acid sequence: CASSPGTALYNEQFF.

The genes are TRBV24-1 and TRBJ2-3; no definite D call. Germline CDR1 reads KGHDR; CDR2 reads SFDVKD. V was cut by 5 bases and J by 0 bases, with 5 bases left in between. This CDR3 contains 13 residues. The CDR3, as DNA: TGTGCCACCAGTGGCTATAGCACAGATACGCAGTATTTT. It specifies CATSGYSTDTQYF.

J is TRBJ1-1 and V is TRBV7-8; D is possibly TRBD1 (5 bases). The CDR3 extends over 15 amino acids. CDR1 is SGHVS and CDR2 is FQNEAQ in the germline V gene. With 1 base removed from V and 5 bases from J, the gap between germline ends came to 14 bases. The CDR3, as DNA: TGTGCCAGCAGCTTAGTTGGAGGGGTAAAGACTGAAGCTTTCTTT. It is translated as CASSLVGGVKTEAFF.

This clone was seen a single time. The chain joins TRBV29-1 to TRBJ2-1; D perhaps matches TRBD1 (5 bases). Germline V gene sequence: CDR1 SQVTM, CDR2 ANQGSEA. The CDR3 is made up of 14 amino acids. The V gene lost 3 bases and the J gene lost 2 bases, with 11 bases spanning the gap. The CDR3 protein is CSVDLGVTYNEQFF. The CDR3 DNA is TGCAGCGTTGATCTAGGGGTTACCTACAATGAGCAGTTCTTC.

The chain carries TRBV7-9 and TRBJ1-2, with D possibly matching TRBD1 (5 bases). This CDR3 has 13 residues. V shed 5 bases and J shed 2 bases, with 9 bases lying between them. Per germline, CDR1 SEHNR and CDR2 FQNEAQ (reference sequence). The CDR3 nucleotides are TGTGCCAGCAGCCTGACAGCGAACTATGGCTACACCTTC. This translates into CASSLTANYGYTF.

The chain carries TRBV28 and TRBJ1-4; 9 bases agree with TRBD1. Per germline, CDR1 MDHEN and CDR2 SYDVKM. This CDR3 spans 15 amino acids. V shed 3 bases, J shed 4 bases, and the junction held 3 bases outside the gene matches. The CDR3 protein is CASSLGQGGNEKLFF. Written as DNA, the CDR3 is TGTGCCAGCAGTTTGGGACAGGGAGGTAATGAAAAACTGTTTTTT.